The 14 T cell receptor beta chains presented below share a single source sample, sequenced in a study of cytomegalovirus exposure and HLA in healthy donors. This PCR relied on a set of 60 Vbeta primers and 13 Jbeta primers. Clones were read by immunoSEQ multiplex PCR, and TCRdb kept only the in-frame ones, dropping some. The sample has about 160,000 clones; approximately 80% are singletons. The sequenced sample consisted of PBMCs. All receptors come from a woman in her twenties or thirties in good health and CMV-seropositive.

This clone was recorded only once. This chain links TRBV27 with TRBJ1-1, with TRBD1 identical over 7 bases. Germline CDR1 and CDR2: MNHEY and SMNVEV (reference sequence). Germline trimming cut 5 bases from V and 7 bases from J; bases unmatched to any gene: 7. The CDR3 loop spans 13 amino acids. The CDR3 DNA sequence: TGTGCCAGCAGTGCCTTGACAGGGAATGAAGCTTTCTTT. As protein: CASSALTGNEAFF.

This chain joins TRBV4-2 and TRBJ1-6; the match to TRBD1 covers 8 bases. Germline CDR1 is LGHNA and CDR2 is YNFKEQ. J was trimmed by 2 bases and V by 4 bases; bases with no gene match: 7. The CDR3 has 17 amino acids. The CDR3 DNA reads as TGTGCCAGCAGCCCCTCGGACAGGGCGACCTATAATTCACCCCTCCACTTT. Translation: CASSPSDRATYNSPLHF.

The V gene is TRBV20-1, the J gene TRBJ1-1; TRBD1 might be the D (5 bases). Trimming removed 0 bases at V and 10 bases at J, with 9 bases between. The CDR3 runs to 11 residues. Germline CDR1 is DFQATT and CDR2 is SNEGSKA (reference sequence). The CDR3 DNA reads as TGCAGTGCTAGAGAGGGACTTGGAGCTTTCTTT. Its protein product is CSAREGLGAFF.

The gene calls are TRBV6-6 and TRBJ1-3; D call uncertain. The CDR3 extends over 13 amino acids. Germline CDR1 and CDR2: MNHNY and SVGAGI (reference sequence). Deletions cut 6 bases from V and 0 bases from J, with 6 bases between. CDR3 residues: CASSLYSGNTIYF. The DNA for the CDR3 is TGTGCCAGCAGCCTATACTCTGGAAACACCATATATTTT.

The rearrangement uses TRBV5-1 and TRBJ2-3, with TRBD2 matching 11 bases. This CDR3 has 14 amino acids. Germline CDR1 is SGHRS and CDR2 is YFSETQ. V lost 0 bases and J lost 8; bases outside the gene matches: 2. The CDR3 DNA reads TGCGCCAGCAGCTTGGGACTAGCGGGAACTACGCAGTATTTT. Its protein is CASSLGLAGTTQYF. The variable domain in full, with the rest retrieved from reference TRBV5-1 and TRBJ2-3, is KAGVTQTPRYLIKTRGQQVTLSCSPISGHRSVSWYQQTPGQGLQFLFEYFSETQRNKGNFPGRFSGRQFSNSRSEMNVSTLELGDSALYLCASSLGLAGTTQYFGPGTRLTVL.

This chain connects TRBV7-3 to TRBJ1-5; 7 bases fit TRBD1. The V gene end was trimmed by 1 base and the J gene end by 4 bases; junction bases not matched to a gene: 7. CDR3 length equals 16 residues. Germline CDR1 and CDR2: SGHTA and FQGTGA. CDR3: CASSLKPRDSNQPQHF. CDR3 in DNA: TGTGCCAGCAGCTTAAAGCCTCGGGACAGTAATCAGCCCCAGCATTTT.

This chain joins TRBV7-3 and TRBJ2-7; the D gene is possibly TRBD1 (5 bases). The germline gives CDR1 SGHTA, CDR2 FQGTGA. The length of the CDR3 is 15 residues. The V end was cut by 3 bases, the J end by 0 bases, with 12 bases between. For the CDR3, the DNA is TGTGCCAGCAGCTTCGGACACGGAAGCTCCTACGAGCAGTACTTC. It translates to CASSFGHGSSYEQYF. The full variable domain, its missing parts supplied by reference TRBV7-3 and TRBJ2-7, is GAGVSQTPSNKVTEKGKYVELRCDPISGHTALYWYRQSLGQGPEFLIYFQGTGAADDSGLPNDRFFAVRPEGSVSTLKIQRTERGDSAVYLCASSFGHGSSYEQYFGPGTRLTVT.

The V gene is TRBV6-5, the J gene TRBJ1-1; TRBD1 agrees at 8 bases. The CDR3 contains 16 residues. Trimming removed 4 bases from V and 4 bases from J; junction bases left unmatched: 11. Germline V CDR1 and CDR2: MNHEY, SVGAGI. The CDR3 protein is CASSFYRGGMSTEAFF. In nucleotides, the CDR3 is TGTGCCAGCAGTTTCTACAGGGGGGGCATGAGCACTGAAGCTTTCTTT.

The genes are TRBV11-2 and TRBJ2-3, with D maybe TRBD2 (5 bases). The CDR3 spans 13 residues. CDR1 is SGHAT, CDR2 FQNNGV, per germline. Trimming removed 3 bases from V and 4 bases from J, with 8 bases in between. CDR3 bases: TGTGCCAGCAGCTTTGAGGGAGCAGATACGCAGTATTTT. Translated: CASSFEGADTQYF.

The chain employs TRBV14 and TRBJ1-3; TRBD1 agrees at 7 bases. The ends lost 3 bases at V and 4 bases at J; junction bases unmatched: 9. CDR3 size: 16 residues. CDR1 and CDR2 from the germline V gene are SGHDN and FVKESK. The CDR3 DNA is TGTGCCAGCAGCCACGAAGACAGGGCGGCCGGAAACACCATATATTTT. Translated, it gives CASSHEDRAAGNTIYF.

Comment on this clone: Additional DNA sequences in this sample encode the identical CDR3. The V and J genes are TRBV9 and TRBJ2-1; 8 bases align to TRBD2. V lost 0 bases and J lost 7; bases outside the gene matches: 3. The CDR3 consists of 14 residues. Germline V gives CDR1 SGDLS, CDR2 YYNGEE. Here the CDR3 DNA reads TGTGCCAGCAGCGTAGCGGGGGGGCCGAATGAGCAGTTCTTC. Translation gives CASSVAGGPNEQFF.

Of note for this clone: This sample includes further DNA sequences coding for the same CDR3. The V gene is TRBV5-1, the J gene TRBJ2-7; D might be TRBD2 (6 bases). The CDR3 covers 14 residues. Trimming pared 4 bases from V and 5 bases from J, leaving 16 bases between. The germline CDR1 and CDR2 sequences are SGHRS and YFSETQ. CDR3 bases: TGCGCCAGCAGCCTCGGGACTCTCGGGGACGAGCAGTACTTC. Translated, it gives CASSLGTLGDEQYF.

The chain couples TRBV7-8 to TRBJ2-7; D gene ambiguous. Trimming removed 1 base at V and 0 bases at J, with 7 bases between. CDR1 SGHVS and CDR2 FQNEAQ come from the germline V gene. The CDR3 totals 14 residues. The CDR3 sequence: CASSLVGSSYEQYF. CDR3 DNA: TGTGCCAGCAGCTTAGTTGGCAGCTCCTACGAGCAGTACTTC.

The chain carries TRBV5-6 and TRBJ1-2, with 9 bases lining up with TRBD1. CDR1 is SGHDT, CDR2 YYEEEE, per germline. This CDR3 spans 15 amino acids. The V gene end was trimmed by 2 bases and the J gene end by 7 bases; junction bases not matched to a gene: 9. The CDR3 sequence is CASSFMTGGARGYTF. In nucleotides, the CDR3 is TGTGCCAGCAGCTTTATGACAGGGGGTGCGCGTGGCTACACCTTC. The full variable domain, its missing parts supplied by reference TRBV5-6 and TRBJ1-2, is DAGVTQSPTHLIKTRGQQVTLRCSPKSGHDTVSWYQQALGQGPQFIFQYYEEEERQRGNFPDRFSGHQFPNYSSELNVNALLLGDSALYLCASSFMTGGARGYTFGSGTRLTVV.